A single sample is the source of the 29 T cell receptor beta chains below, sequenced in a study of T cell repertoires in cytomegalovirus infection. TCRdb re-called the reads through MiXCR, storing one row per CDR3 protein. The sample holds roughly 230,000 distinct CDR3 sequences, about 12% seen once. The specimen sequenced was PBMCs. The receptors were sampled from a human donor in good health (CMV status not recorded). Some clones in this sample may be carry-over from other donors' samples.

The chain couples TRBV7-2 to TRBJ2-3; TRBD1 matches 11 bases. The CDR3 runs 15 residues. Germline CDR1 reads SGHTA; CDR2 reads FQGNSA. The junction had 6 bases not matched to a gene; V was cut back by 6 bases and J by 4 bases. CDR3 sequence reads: CASRSGTGGPDTQYF. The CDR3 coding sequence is TGTGCCAGCAGATCCGGGACAGGGGGACCAGATACGCAGTATTTT. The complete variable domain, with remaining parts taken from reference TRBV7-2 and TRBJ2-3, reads GAGVSQSPSNKVTEKGKDVELRCDPISGHTALYWYRQSLGQGLEFLIYFQGNSAPDKSGLPSDRFSAERTGGSVSTLTIQRTQQEDSAVYLCASRSGTGGPDTQYFGPGTRLTVL.

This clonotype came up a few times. The CDR3 nucleotides read TGTGCCAGCAGGCGCACAGGGGGCGAAAAAGATACGCAGTATTTT. Its translation is CASRRTGGEKDTQYF. The rearrangement joins TRBV12-3 or TRBV12-4 to TRBJ2-3, with 9 bases fitting TRBD1. The V and J ends lost 6 bases and 5 bases, in that order; junction bases with no gene match: 9. The CDR3 extends over 15 amino acids.

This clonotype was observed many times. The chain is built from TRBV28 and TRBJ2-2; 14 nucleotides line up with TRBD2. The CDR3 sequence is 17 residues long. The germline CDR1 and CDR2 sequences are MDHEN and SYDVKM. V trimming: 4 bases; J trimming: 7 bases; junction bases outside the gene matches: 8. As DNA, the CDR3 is TGTGCCAGCAGTTCCCCGTTGGGACTAGCGGGAGTCGGGGAGCTGTTTTTT. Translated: CASSSPLGLAGVGELFF. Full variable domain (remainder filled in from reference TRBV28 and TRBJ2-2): DVKVTQSSRYLVKRTGEKVFLECVQDMDHENMFWYRQDPGLGLRLIYFSYDVKMKEKGDIPEGYSVSREKKERFSLILESASTNQTSMYLCASSSPLGLAGVGELFFGEGSRLTVL.

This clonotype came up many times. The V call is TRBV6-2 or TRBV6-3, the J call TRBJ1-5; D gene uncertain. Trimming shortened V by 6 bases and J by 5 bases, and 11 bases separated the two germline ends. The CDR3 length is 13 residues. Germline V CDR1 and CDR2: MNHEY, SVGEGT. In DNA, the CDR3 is TGTGCCAGCAGCAACGGGCTATATCAGCCCCAGCATTTT. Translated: CASSNGLYQPQHF.

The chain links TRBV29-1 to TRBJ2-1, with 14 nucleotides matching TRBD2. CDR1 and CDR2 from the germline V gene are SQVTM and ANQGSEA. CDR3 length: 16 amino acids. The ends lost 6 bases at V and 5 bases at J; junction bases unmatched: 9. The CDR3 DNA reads TGCAGCGTCGACTTGGGACTAGCGGGGGCCCACAATGAGCAGTTCTTC. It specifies CSVDLGLAGAHNEQFF.

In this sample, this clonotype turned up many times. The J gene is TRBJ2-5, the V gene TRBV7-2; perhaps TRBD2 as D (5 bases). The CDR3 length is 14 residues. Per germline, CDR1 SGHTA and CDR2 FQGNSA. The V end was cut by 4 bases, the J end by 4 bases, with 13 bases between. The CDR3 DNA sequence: TGTGCCAGCAGCTCAGACGGGGTAATAGAGACCCAGTACTTC. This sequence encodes CASSSDGVIETQYF.

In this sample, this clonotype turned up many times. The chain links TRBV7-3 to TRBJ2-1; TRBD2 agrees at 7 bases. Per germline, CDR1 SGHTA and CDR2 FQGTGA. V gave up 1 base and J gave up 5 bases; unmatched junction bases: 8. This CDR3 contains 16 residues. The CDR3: CASSLRGASGNNEQFF. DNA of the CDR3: TGTGCCAGCAGCTTAAGAGGGGCTAGCGGAAACAATGAGCAGTTCTTC.

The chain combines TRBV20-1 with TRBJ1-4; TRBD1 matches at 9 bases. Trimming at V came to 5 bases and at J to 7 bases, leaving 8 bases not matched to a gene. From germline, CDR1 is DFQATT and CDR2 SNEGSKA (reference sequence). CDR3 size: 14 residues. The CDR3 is CSAGRTGEGEKLFF. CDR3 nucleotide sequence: TGCAGTGCTGGCCGGACAGGGGAGGGTGAAAAACTGTTTTTT.

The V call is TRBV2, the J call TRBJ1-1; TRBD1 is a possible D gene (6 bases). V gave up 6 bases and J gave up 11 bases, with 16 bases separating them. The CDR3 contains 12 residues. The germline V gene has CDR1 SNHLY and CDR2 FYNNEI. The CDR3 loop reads CASSPTGSGAFF. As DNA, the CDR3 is TGTGCCAGCAGCCCCACAGGGTCCGGTGCTTTCTTT.

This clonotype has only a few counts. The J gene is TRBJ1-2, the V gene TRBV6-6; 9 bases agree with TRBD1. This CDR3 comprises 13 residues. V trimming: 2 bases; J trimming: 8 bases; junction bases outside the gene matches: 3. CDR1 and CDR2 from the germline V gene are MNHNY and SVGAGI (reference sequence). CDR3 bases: TGTGCCAGCAGTTACCCCGGACAGGGGGGCTACACCTTC. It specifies CASSYPGQGGYTF.

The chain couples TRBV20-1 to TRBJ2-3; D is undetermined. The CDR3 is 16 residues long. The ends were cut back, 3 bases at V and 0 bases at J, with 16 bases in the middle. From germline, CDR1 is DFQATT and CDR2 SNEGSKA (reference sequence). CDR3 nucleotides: TGCAGTGCTAGCCCTACCCCTGGCTCTAGCACAGATACGCAGTATTTT. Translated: CSASPTPGSSTDTQYF.

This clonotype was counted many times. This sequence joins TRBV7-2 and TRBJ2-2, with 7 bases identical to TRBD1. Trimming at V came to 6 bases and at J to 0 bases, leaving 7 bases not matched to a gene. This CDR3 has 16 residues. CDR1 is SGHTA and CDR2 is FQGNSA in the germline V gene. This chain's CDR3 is CASRRPGQSNTGELFF. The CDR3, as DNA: TGTGCCAGCAGGCGTCCGGGACAGTCGAACACCGGGGAGCTGTTTTTT.

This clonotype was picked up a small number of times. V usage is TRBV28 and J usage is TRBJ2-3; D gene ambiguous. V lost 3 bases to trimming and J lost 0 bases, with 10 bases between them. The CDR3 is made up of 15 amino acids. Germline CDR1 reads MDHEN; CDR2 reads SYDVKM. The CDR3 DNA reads TGTGCCAGCAGTTTTCCGCCAACTAGCACAGATACGCAGTATTTT. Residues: CASSFPPTSTDTQYF.

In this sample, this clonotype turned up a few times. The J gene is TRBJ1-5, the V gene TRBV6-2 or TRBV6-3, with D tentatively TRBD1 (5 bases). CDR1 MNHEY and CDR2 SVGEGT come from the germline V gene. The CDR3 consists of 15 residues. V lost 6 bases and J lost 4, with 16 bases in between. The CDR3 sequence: CASSNSGTRNQPQHF. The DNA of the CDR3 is TGTGCCAGCAGCAATTCCGGGACCAGGAATCAGCCCCAGCATTTT.

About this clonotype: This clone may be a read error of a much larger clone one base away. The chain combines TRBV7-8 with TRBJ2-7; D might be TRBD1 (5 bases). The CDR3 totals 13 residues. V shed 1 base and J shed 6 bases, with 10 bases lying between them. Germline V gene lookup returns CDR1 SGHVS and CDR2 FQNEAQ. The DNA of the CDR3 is TGTGCCAGCAGCTTAGACAGGAATCGCGAGCAGTACTTC. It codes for CASSLDRNREQYF.

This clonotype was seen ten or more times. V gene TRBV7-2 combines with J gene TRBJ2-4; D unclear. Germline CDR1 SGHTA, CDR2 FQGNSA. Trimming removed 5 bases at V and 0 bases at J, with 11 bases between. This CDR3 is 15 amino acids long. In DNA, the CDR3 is TGTGCCAGCAGCAAATTTGGAGAAGCCAAAAACATTCAGTACTTC. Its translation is CASSKFGEAKNIQYF.

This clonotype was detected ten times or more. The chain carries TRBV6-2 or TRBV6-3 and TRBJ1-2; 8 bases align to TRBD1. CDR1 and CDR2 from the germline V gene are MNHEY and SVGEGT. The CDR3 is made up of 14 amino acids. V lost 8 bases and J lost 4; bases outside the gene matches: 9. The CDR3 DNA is TGTGCCAGCTGCGGTTGGGGACAGGTCTATGGCTACACCTTC. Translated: CASCGWGQVYGYTF.

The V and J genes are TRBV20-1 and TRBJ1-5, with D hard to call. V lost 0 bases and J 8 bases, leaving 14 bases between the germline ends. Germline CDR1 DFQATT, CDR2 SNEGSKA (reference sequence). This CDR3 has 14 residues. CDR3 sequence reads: CSARDRARVEPQHF. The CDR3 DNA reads TGCAGTGCTAGAGACCGGGCCCGGGTGGAGCCCCAGCATTTT.

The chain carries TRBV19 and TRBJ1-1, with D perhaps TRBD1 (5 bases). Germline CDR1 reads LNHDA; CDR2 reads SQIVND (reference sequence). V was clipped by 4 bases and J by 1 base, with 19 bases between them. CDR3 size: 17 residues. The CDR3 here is CASSTSKPGPPNTEAFF. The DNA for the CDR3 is TGTGCCAGTAGTACCTCAAAACCGGGACCTCCGAACACTGAAGCTTTCTTT.

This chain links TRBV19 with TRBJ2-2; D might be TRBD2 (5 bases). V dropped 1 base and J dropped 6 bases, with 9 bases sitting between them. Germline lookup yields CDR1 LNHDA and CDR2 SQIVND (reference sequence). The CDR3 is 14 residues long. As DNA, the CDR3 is TGTGCCAGTAGTATAGGTATACTAGCCGGGGAGCTGTTTTTT. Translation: CASSIGILAGELFF.

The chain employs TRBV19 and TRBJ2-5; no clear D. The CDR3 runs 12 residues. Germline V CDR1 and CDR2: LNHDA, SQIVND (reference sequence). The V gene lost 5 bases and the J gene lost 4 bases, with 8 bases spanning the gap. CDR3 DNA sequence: TGTGCCAGTAGTTTGGGGATAGAGACCCAGTACTTC. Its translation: CASSLGIETQYF.

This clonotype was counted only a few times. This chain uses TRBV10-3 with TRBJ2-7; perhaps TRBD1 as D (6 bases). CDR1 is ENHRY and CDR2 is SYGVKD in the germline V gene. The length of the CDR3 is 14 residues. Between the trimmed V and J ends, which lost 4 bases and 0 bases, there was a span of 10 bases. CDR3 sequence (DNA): TGTGCCATCAGTGCTGGACAGAACTCCTACGAGCAGTACTTC. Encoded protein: CAISAGQNSYEQYF.

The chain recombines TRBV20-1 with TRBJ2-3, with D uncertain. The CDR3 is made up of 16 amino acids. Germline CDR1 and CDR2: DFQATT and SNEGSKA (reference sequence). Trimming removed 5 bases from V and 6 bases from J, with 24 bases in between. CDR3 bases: TGCAGTGCTTCTGAAAGTATAGGACCTTCACCTGATACGCAGTATTTT. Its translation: CSASESIGPSPDTQYF.

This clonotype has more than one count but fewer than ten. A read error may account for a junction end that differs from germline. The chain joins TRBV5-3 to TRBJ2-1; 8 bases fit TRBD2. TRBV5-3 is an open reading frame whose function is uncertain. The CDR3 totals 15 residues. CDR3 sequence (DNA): TGTGCCAGCAGCTTGACGAGCGGGAGTCCCGATGAGCAGTTCTTC. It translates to CASSLTSGSPDEQFF.

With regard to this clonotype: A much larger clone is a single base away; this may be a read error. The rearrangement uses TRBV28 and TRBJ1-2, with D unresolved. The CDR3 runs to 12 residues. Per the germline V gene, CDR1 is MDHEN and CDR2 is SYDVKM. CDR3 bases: TGTGCCAGCAGTTCGGCTAGCGATGGCTACGCCTTC. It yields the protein CASSSASDGYAF.

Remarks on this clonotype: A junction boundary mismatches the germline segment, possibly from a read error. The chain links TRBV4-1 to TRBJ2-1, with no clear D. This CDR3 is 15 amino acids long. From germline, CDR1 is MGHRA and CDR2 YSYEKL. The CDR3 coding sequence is TGTGCCAGCAGCCAAGAAGAGACCAACTACAATGAGCAGTTCTTC. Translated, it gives CASSQEETNYNEQFF.

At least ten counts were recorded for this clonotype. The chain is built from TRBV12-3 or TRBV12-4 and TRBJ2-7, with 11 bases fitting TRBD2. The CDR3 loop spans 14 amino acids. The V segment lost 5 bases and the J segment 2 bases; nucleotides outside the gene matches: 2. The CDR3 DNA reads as TGTGCCAGCAGTCATAGCGGGAGGGCCTACGAGCAGTACTTC. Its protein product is CASSHSGRAYEQYF.

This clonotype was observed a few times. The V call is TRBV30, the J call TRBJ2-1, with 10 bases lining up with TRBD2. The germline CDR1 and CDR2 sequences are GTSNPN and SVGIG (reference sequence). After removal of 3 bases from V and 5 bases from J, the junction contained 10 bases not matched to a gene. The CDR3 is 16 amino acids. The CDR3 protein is CAWSTDSGRFDNEQFF. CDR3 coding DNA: TGTGCCTGGAGCACGGATAGCGGGAGGTTTGACAATGAGCAGTTCTTC. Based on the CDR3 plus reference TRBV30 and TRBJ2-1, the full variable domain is SQTIHQWPATLVQPVGSPLSLECTVEGTSNPNLYWYRQAAGRGLQLLFYSVGIGQISSEVPQNLSASRPQDRQFILSSKKLLLSDSGFYLCAWSTDSGRFDNEQFFGPGTRLTVL.

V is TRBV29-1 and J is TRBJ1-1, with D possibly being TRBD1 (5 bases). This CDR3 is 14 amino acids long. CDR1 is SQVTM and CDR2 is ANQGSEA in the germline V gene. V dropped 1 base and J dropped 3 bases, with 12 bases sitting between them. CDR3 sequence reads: CSVEGGRPDTEAFF. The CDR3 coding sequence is TGCAGCGTTGAAGGGGGCCGGCCCGACACTGAAGCTTTCTTT.